This TCR beta chain was sequenced in a study of T cells expressing NK-cell markers. Germline V gene lookup returns CDR1 SGHDT and CDR2 YYEEEE. The CDR3 runs to 16 residues. TCRdb reanalyzed the 5' RACE reads, giving one entry per CDR3 protein sequence and no DNA. The sample table includes some 500,000 distinct CDR3 sequences. Sample: blood T cells: a sorted CD56 or NKG2C T cell subset, CD4+ or CD8+ T cells, or bulk PBMC T cells (not recorded which). J is TRBJ2-2 and V is TRBV5-6; TCRdb's D call, TRBD1, is unchecked because there is no DNA. This clonotype originated in a woman aged 50 to 60 in good health. The CDR3 region is CASRVLSGANTGELFF. Full variable domain (remainder filled in from reference TRBV5-6 and TRBJ2-2): DAGVTQSPTHLIKTRGQQVTLRCSPKSGHDTVSWYQQALGQGPQFIFQYYEEEERQRGNFPDRFSGHQFPNYSSELNVNALLLGDSALYLCASRVLSGANTGELFFGEGSRLTVL.